The rows below give T cell receptor beta chains drawn from one sample of a study of blood T cell repertoires in COVID-19. Only in-frame clones appear in the TCRdb table, and some are missing; sequencing was by immunoSEQ multiplex PCR. The sample carries hundreds of thousands of clones, around 88% recorded once. The sequenced material came from peripheral blood. These TCRs come from a man older than 75 with acute or convalescent COVID-19. Each CDR3 is given with its conserved first and last residue.

V gene: TRBV5-1
J gene: TRBJ2-5
CDR3 protein: CASSLGSNRDETQYF

V gene: TRBV9
J gene: TRBJ2-2
CDR3 protein: CASSPGLAGGEGGELFF

V gene: TRBV6-6
J gene: TRBJ1-3
CDR3 protein: CASSYSVSGNTIYF

V gene: TRBV6-5
J gene: TRBJ1-5
CDR3 protein: CASILGAGGGQPQHF

V gene: TRBV30
J gene: TRBJ2-7
CDR3 protein: CAWRGGTGYLSSPYEQYF

V gene: TRBV9
J gene: TRBJ2-1
CDR3 protein: CASSVAWNSGNEQFF

V gene: TRBV11-2
J gene: TRBJ2-7
CDR3 protein: CASSLDRRGGDYEQYF

V gene: TRBV30
J gene: TRBJ2-5
CDR3 protein: CASRLAGAETQYF

V gene: TRBV27
J gene: TRBJ1-5
CDR3 protein: CASSLQGAGSNQPQHF

V gene: TRBV3-1/TRBV3-2
J gene: TRBJ2-6
CDR3 protein: CASSWTGSSSGANVLTF

V gene: TRBV28
J gene: TRBJ2-5
CDR3 protein: CASSLLRTGVFRTQYF

V gene: TRBV5-1
J gene: TRBJ1-1
CDR3 protein: CASSLAPTGTEAFF

V gene: TRBV6-5
J gene: TRBJ2-3
CDR3 protein: CASSYSRTSTDTQYF